The sample holds a few counts of the clone carrying this TCR beta chain. Its antigen is currently unknown. The junction differs from germline at one of its ends, possibly a read error. Each CDR3 protein gets one entry after TCRdb re-called the 5' RACE reads with MiXCR. The table lists fewer than 55,000 distinct CDR3 sequences, over 20% of them singletons, with over 3.5% in the top ten. Cells sorted as Tregs were CD4+, CD25+ and CD127-/low. Study observations and caveats: The TCR gene usage of tumor memory CD4+ T cells clustered together with blood and lymph node memory CD4+ cells and with lymph node naive CD4+ cells. Tumor-infiltrating Treg TCR alpha and beta sequences overlapped most with tumor naive CD4+ T cells, then blood naive.

Per germline, CDR1 LGHNA and CDR2 YNFKEQ. The CDR3 has 9 amino acids. This clonotype was sampled from a female donor with breast cancer. The sequenced material came from Tregs sorted from a lymph node. The gene calls are TRBV4-2 and TRBJ2-4; no firm D call. CDR3 sequence (DNA): TGTGCCAGCAGCCAAGTCTGGTATTTC. It encodes CASSQVWYF.